Below, 32 T cell receptor beta chains from the same sample are listed, as sequenced in a study of T cell clonality in common variable immunodeficiency. The method was immunoSEQ multiplex PCR; TCRdb's version includes in-frame clones alone and lacks a portion of them. The sample yields tens of thousands of clones, without any singletons. Source material: peripheral blood mononuclear cells. The receptors originated from a person aged 18 to 70 in good health.

This clone was seen repeatedly, ten times or more. The CDR3 end lies 3 residues beyond the end of the read and is filled in from the germline J gene. The V and J genes are TRBV7-3 and TRBJ2-5; 9 bases are a match to TRBD2. Germline V gene data show CDR1 as SGHTA and CDR2 as FQGTGA. This CDR3 spans 16 amino acids. Trimming at V came to 2 bases and at J to 4 bases, leaving 8 bases not matched to a gene. The covered CDR3 bases are TGTGCCAGCAGCTTACGGGCTAGCGGGGCCGGAGAGACC. Translating gives CASSLRASGAGET. The full CDR3 sequence reads CASSLRASGAGETQYF.

At least ten counts were recorded for this clone. CDR3 in amino acids: CASSYPDYLQETQYF. The sequenced part of the CDR3 DNA is TGTGCCAGCAGTTACCCGGACTACCTTCAAGAGACC. This sequence joins TRBV6-2 or TRBV6-3 and TRBJ2-5; D possibly corresponds to TRBD2 (6 bases). The read is 3 residues too short to cover the CDR3 end, so that end is filled in from the germline J gene. Trimming removed 2 bases from V and 2 bases from J, with 12 bases in between. The germline V gene encodes CDR1 MNHEY and CDR2 SVGEGT. The CDR3 loop spans 15 amino acids.

This clone was detected a few times. The CDR3 end falls 3 residues outside the read, so it is completed with the germline J gene. This sequence joins TRBV7-9 and TRBJ1-1, with D possibly being TRBD1 (5 bases). Germline CDR1 reads SEHNR; CDR2 reads FQNEAQ (reference sequence). The CDR3 is 14 amino acids. CDR3 sequence: CASSLQGRAVKAFF. The part of the CDR3 DNA that was read is TGTGCCAGCAGCTTACAGGGCAGGGCGGTGAAA.

Of note for this clone: The sequenced fragment ends 3 residues before the CDR3 boundary, so the rest is inferred from the germline J gene. The chain joins TRBV30 to TRBJ1-5, with D perhaps matching TRBD1 (6 bases). Germline V gene lookup returns CDR1 GTSNPN and CDR2 SVGIG (reference sequence). V shed 2 bases and J shed 0 bases, with 8 bases lying between them. The CDR3 has 14 residues. Here the CDR3 reads CAWSKDSSNQPQHF. The part of the CDR3 DNA that was read is TGTGCCTGGAGTAAGGACAGTAGCAATCAGCCC.

This clone was counted at least ten times. The observed sequence ends 3 residues before the CDR3 terminus, with the missing tail filled in from the germline J gene. The V gene is TRBV20-1, the J gene TRBJ2-3; the D gene is possibly TRBD2 (7 bases). Germline V gives CDR1 DFQATT, CDR2 SNEGSKA (reference sequence). Deletions cut 7 bases from V and 3 bases from J, with 17 bases between. The CDR3 is 14 amino acids. CDR3 amino acids: CSVEERGATDTQYF. The CDR3 bases that were read are TGCAGTGTCGAGGAACGGGGGGCTACAGATACG.

This clone has ten or more counts. The sequenced CDR3 bases are TGTGCCAGCAGCTTAGGGCACCAGAACACTGAA. Encoded protein: CASSLGHQNTE. The CDR3 as a whole reads CASSLGHQNTEAFF. This rearrangement joins TRBV7-2 to TRBJ1-1; D not certain. The read gets to within 3 residues of the CDR3 end, and the germline J gene fills in the rest. Germline assignment: CDR1 SGHTA and CDR2 FQGNSA. The CDR3 is made up of 14 amino acids. Trimming left V 1 base short and J 1 base short, with 7 bases between. Drawing the rest from reference TRBV7-2 and TRBJ1-1, the complete variable domain is GAGVSQSPSNKVTEKGKDVELRCDPISGHTALYWYRQSLGQGLEFLIYFQGNSAPDKSGLPSDRFSAERTGGSVSTLTIQRTQQEDSAVYLCASSLGHQNTEAFFGQGTRLTVV.

This clone showed up just a few times. The read falls 3 residues short of the CDR3 end, and the missing part is taken from the germline J gene. This chain connects TRBV18 to TRBJ2-3; 8 nucleotides line up with TRBD2. Per the germline V gene, CDR1 is KGHSH and CDR2 is LQKENI. This CDR3 comprises 14 residues. The V segment lost 5 bases and the J segment 5 bases; nucleotides outside the gene matches: 6. The part of the CDR3 DNA that was read is TGTGCCAGCTCAGCGTTCAGCGGGGGAGATACG. It specifies CASSAFSGGDT. The full CDR3 reads CASSAFSGGDTQYF.

The sequenced CDR3 bases are TGTGCCAGCCTCGTGACAGGGGAGAACACTGAA. It yields the protein CASLVTGENTE. The CDR3 reads in full as CASLVTGENTEAFF. The V and J genes are TRBV7-9 and TRBJ1-1, with TRBD1 matching over 8 bases. The read halts 3 residues ahead of the CDR3 end, with the missing end drawn from the germline J gene. CDR3 length: 14 residues. Per the germline V gene, CDR1 is SEHNR and CDR2 is FQNEAQ (reference sequence). V dropped 8 bases and J dropped 1; count of bases not matched to a gene: 6.

There are many counts of this clone. The CDR3 end is not reached by the read, which stops 3 residues before it; the germline J gene fills it in. The V and J genes are TRBV6-2 or TRBV6-3 and TRBJ2-4, with a possible D match to TRBD2 (5 bases). V lost 0 bases and J 2 bases, leaving 14 bases between the germline ends. The CDR3 is 17 amino acids. Germline assignment: CDR1 MNHEY and CDR2 SVGEGT. The CDR3 is CASSYSSAVLTKNIQYF. The sequenced part of the CDR3 DNA is TGTGCCAGCAGTTACTCGTCAGCGGTTTTGACCAAAAACATT.

This clone appeared many times. The CDR3 is cut off 3 residues early in the read; its end comes from the germline J gene. This chain connects TRBV7-3 to TRBJ2-3, with 13 bases lining up with TRBD2. The CDR3 has 15 residues. Germline loops: CDR1 SGHTA, CDR2 FQGTGA. V trimming: 6 bases; J trimming: 4 bases; junction bases outside the gene matches: 4. The DNA read from the CDR3 is TGTGCCAGCAGGCGGACTAGCGGGGGTGCAGATACG. Protein product: CASRRTSGGADT. The whole CDR3 region reads CASRRTSGGADTQYF.

This clone was detected many times. The sequence runs out 3 residues before the end of the CDR3; the remainder is reconstructed from the germline J gene. The chain has TRBV5-6 and TRBJ2-7, with a tentative D call TRBD2 (5 bases). This CDR3 comprises 12 residues. With 4 bases removed from V and 6 bases from J, the gap between germline ends came to 11 bases. CDR1 is SGHDT and CDR2 is YYEEEE in the germline V gene. CDR3 DNA, as far as it was read: TGTGCCAGCAGCAAGAGCGGCCTCGAG. It encodes CASSKSGLE. The entire CDR3 is CASSKSGLEQYF.

This clone was detected ten times or more. The CDR3 is cut off 3 residues early in the read; its end comes from the germline J gene. The chain couples TRBV7-8 to TRBJ2-7; 10 positions match TRBD1. With V trimmed by 5 bases and J by 3 bases, 10 bases remained unmatched. Germline V lookup: CDR1 SGHVS, CDR2 FQNEAQ. The CDR3 is 16 residues long. The sequenced CDR3 bases are TGTGCCAGCAGCCCCCCCCGGGACAGGGGAAACTACGAG. Its translation is CASSPPRDRGNYE. The full CDR3 protein reads CASSPPRDRGNYEQYF.

This clone was recorded many times. The read terminates 3 residues before the CDR3 end, so the remaining end is supplied by the germline J gene. This chain connects TRBV7-8 to TRBJ2-3, with 8 bases that match TRBD2. Germline V gene data show CDR1 as SGHVS and CDR2 as FQNEAQ. CDR3 length: 16 residues. Trimming at V came to 3 bases and at J to 1 base, leaving 6 bases not matched to a gene. The CDR3 DNA, read in part, is TGTGCCAGCAGCTTTCGGGGGGGGGCTGGCACAGATACG. Translating gives CASSFRGGAGTDT. The whole CDR3 region reads CASSFRGGAGTDTQYF.

This clone was counted ten times or more. Partial CDR3 DNA: TGTGCCAGTACCATTGGCGGGGGGAATAGCAATCAGCCC. Protein product: CASTIGGGNSNQP. The whole CDR3 reads CASTIGGGNSNQPQHF. The genes are TRBV19 and TRBJ1-5, with a tentative D call TRBD1 (5 bases). Read coverage stops 3 residues before the CDR3 terminus; the germline J gene supplies the remainder. CDR1 LNHDA and CDR2 SQIVND come from the germline V gene (reference sequence). V was pared by 7 bases and J by 0 bases, with 16 bases between. The CDR3 is made up of 16 amino acids. The variable domain in full, with the rest retrieved from reference TRBV19 and TRBJ1-5, is DGGITQSPKYLFRKEGQNVTLSCEQNLNHDAMYWYRQDPGQGLRLIYYSQIVNDFQKGDIAEGYSVSREKKESFPLTVTSAQKNPTAFYLCASTIGGGNSNQPQHFGDGTRLSIL.

The table lists this clone with many counts. The CDR3 end falls 3 residues outside the read, so it is completed with the germline J gene. The chain is built from TRBV5-1 and TRBJ2-7, with D possibly TRBD2 on 6 matching bases. The CDR3 extends over 14 amino acids. V was pared by 4 bases and J by 2 bases, with 13 bases between. Germline lookup yields CDR1 SGHRS and CDR2 YFSETQ. The CDR3 reads CASSPGGPPYEQYF. CDR3 DNA, as far as it was read: TGCGCCAGCAGCCCCGGGGGACCCCCCTACGAG.

This clone was seen at least ten times. The missing CDR3 end, 3 residues past where the read stops, is filled in from the germline J gene. The genes are TRBV7-8 and TRBJ2-7; 7 bases match TRBD1. V lost 5 bases and J lost 2; bases outside the gene matches: 6. This CDR3 is built from 14 residues. Germline V gives CDR1 SGHVS, CDR2 FQNEAQ. The CDR3 protein is CASSIRQGTYEQYF. CDR3 DNA, as far as it was read: TGTGCCAGCAGCATTCGACAGGGAACCTACGAG. The variable domain in full, completed from reference TRBV7-8 and TRBJ2-7, reads GAGVSQSPRYKVAKRGQDVALRCDPISGHVSLFWYQQALGQGPEFLTYFQNEAQLDKSGLPSDRFFAERPEGSVSTLKIQRTQQEDSAVYLCASSIRQGTYEQYFGPGTRLTVT.

At least ten counts were recorded for this clone. The read ends 3 residues shy of where the CDR3 ends; the end is completed using the germline J gene. This chain connects TRBV5-1 to TRBJ1-1, with D possibly TRBD1 on 6 matching bases. In germline, CDR1 is SGHRS, CDR2 YFSETQ. Trimming shortened V by 2 bases and J by 1 base, and 12 bases separated the two germline ends. The CDR3 contains 15 residues. The part of the CDR3 DNA that was read is TGCGCCAGCAGCTTCCAGGGGAGGGGGAACACTGAA. This codes for CASSFQGRGNTE. The entire CDR3 protein is CASSFQGRGNTEAFF.

This clone occurred many times. The read ends 3 residues before the CDR3 terminus; that terminus is restored from the germline J gene. This chain joins TRBV2 and TRBJ1-5; D not certain. CDR1 is SNHLY, CDR2 FYNNEI, per germline. V lost 7 bases and J lost 5, with 9 bases in between. CDR3 size: 12 residues. CDR3 loop: CASNFGYQPQHF. The DNA read from the CDR3 is TGTGCCAGCAATTTTGGCTATCAGCCC.

In this sample, this clone turned up many times. The CDR3 goes on 3 residues after the read ends, and that part is filled in from the germline J gene. The chain employs TRBV2 and TRBJ2-2; no clear D gene. This CDR3 region has 17 residues. V lost 7 bases to trimming and J lost 0 bases, with 18 bases between them. The germline CDR1 and CDR2 sequences are SNHLY and FYNNEI. The DNA read from the CDR3 is TGTGCCAGCACCTTCCCCCTAGAACTACCGAACACCGGGGAG. Amino acid sequence: CASTFPLELPNTGE. The whole CDR3 sequence reads CASTFPLELPNTGELFF.

This clone was picked up many times. The DNA ends 3 residues before the CDR3 does, and the rest of the CDR3 is filled in from the germline J gene. The V gene is TRBV5-6, the J gene TRBJ2-7, with 9 bases fitting TRBD2. The ends lost 3 bases at V and 1 base at J; junction bases unmatched: 5. Germline V CDR1 and CDR2: SGHDT, YYEEEE. The CDR3 length is 15 residues. The part of the CDR3 DNA that was read is TGTGCCAGCAGCTCCCCGAGCGGGGGGTCCTACGAG. This translates into CASSSPSGGSYE. The full CDR3 protein is CASSSPSGGSYEQYF.

This clone came up many times. Coverage ceases 3 residues before the CDR3 finishes, and the germline J gene fills in the end. The rearrangement links TRBV5-1 to TRBJ2-2; the D is unclear. The V and J ends lost 0 bases and 4 bases respectively, with 10 bases between them. This CDR3 is 15 amino acids long. Germline assignment: CDR1 SGHRS and CDR2 YFSETQ. CDR3 region: CASSLAGQSTGELFF. The CDR3 bases that were read are TGCGCCAGCAGCTTGGCAGGCCAGTCCACCGGGGAG.

This clone was seen repeatedly, ten times or more. The sequence runs out 3 residues before the end of the CDR3; the remainder is reconstructed from the germline J gene. The gene calls are TRBV18 and TRBJ1-5, with 8 nucleotides matching TRBD1. The CDR3 sequence is 13 residues long. V lost 4 bases and J lost 5; bases outside the gene matches: 1. Looked up from germline, CDR1 is KGHSH and CDR2 is LQKENI. CDR3 DNA, as far as it was read: TGTGCCAGCTCACGGGGACAGGATCAGCCC. Protein product: CASSRGQDQP. In full, the CDR3 is CASSRGQDQPQHF.

Ten or more counts support this clone. Sequencing ends 3 residues short of the CDR3 end; the germline J gene provides the rest. The chain combines TRBV6-2 or TRBV6-3 with TRBJ1-5; 7 nucleotides align to TRBD1. The V gene's germline CDR1 is MNHEY and CDR2 SVGEGT. This CDR3 is built from 14 residues. V shed 6 bases and J 2 bases; nucleotides not matched to a gene: 4. CDR3 DNA (partial): TGTGCCAGCAGACGACAGGGTGGCAATCAGCCC. Translated, it gives CASRRQGGNQP. The entire CDR3 sequence reads CASRRQGGNQPQHF.

About this clone itself: Read sequence stops 3 residues before the CDR3 end, and the germline J gene provides the missing end. J is TRBJ1-2 and V is TRBV7-9; D call uncertain. The CDR3 contains 14 residues. The germline gives CDR1 SEHNR, CDR2 FQNEAQ (reference sequence). The CDR3 DNA, read in part, is TGTGCCAGTAGTCCCGTCCTCCTTTTACGCGAC. Translating gives CASSPVLLLRD. The CDR3 in its entirety is CASSPVLLLRDYTF.

In its sample, this clone was seen many times. From the germline J gene comes the end of the CDR3, since the read stops 3 residues before it. V is TRBV19 and J is TRBJ2-7, with D perhaps TRBD2 (7 bases). Germline-derived CDR1 and CDR2 are LNHDA and SQIVND (reference sequence). The V and J ends lost 5 bases and 5 bases respectively, with 13 bases between them. The CDR3 is 13 amino acids. The DNA read from the CDR3 is TGTGCCAGTAGTGGGAGGGGGTATAACGAG. Protein sequence: CASSGRGYNE. The whole CDR3 sequence reads CASSGRGYNEQYF. Supplemented by reference TRBV19 and TRBJ2-7, the full variable domain reads DGGITQSPKYLFRKEGQNVTLSCEQNLNHDAMYWYRQDPGQGLRLIYYSQIVNDFQKGDIAEGYSVSREKKESFPLTVTSAQKNPTAFYLCASSGRGYNEQYFGPGTRLTVT.

There are a few counts of this clone. The CDR3 end is not reached by the read, which stops 3 residues before it; the germline J gene fills it in. The V gene is TRBV20-1, the J gene TRBJ2-1; no reliable D call. Germline V gene lookup returns CDR1 DFQATT and CDR2 SNEGSKA (reference sequence). V shed 4 bases and J shed 5 bases, with 9 bases lying between them. There are 12 residues in the CDR3. The DNA read from the CDR3 is TGCAGTGCTAATTACAGACACAATGAG. Protein product: CSANYRHNE. The whole CDR3 sequence is CSANYRHNEQFF.

With respect to this clone: The missing CDR3 end, 3 residues past where the read stops, is filled in from the germline J gene. This rearrangement joins TRBV19 to TRBJ2-2; a weak D match, TRBD1 (6 bases). V dropped 6 bases and J dropped 3 bases, with 32 bases sitting between them. The germline gives CDR1 LNHDA, CDR2 SQIVND (reference sequence). The CDR3 is made up of 21 amino acids. CDR3 sequence reads: CASSTKPYRDDPGRDTGELFF. The CDR3 bases that were read are TGTGCCAGTAGCACCAAACCCTACAGGGACGACCCCGGTCGCGACACCGGGGAG. Together with reference TRBV19 and TRBJ2-2, the CDR3 gives the full variable domain: DGGITQSPKYLFRKEGQNVTLSCEQNLNHDAMYWYRQDPGQGLRLIYYSQIVNDFQKGDIAEGYSVSREKKESFPLTVTSAQKNPTAFYLCASSTKPYRDDPGRDTGELFFGEGSRLTVL.

In its sample, this clone was seen a few times. The observed sequence ends 3 residues before the CDR3 terminus, with the missing tail filled in from the germline J gene. V gene TRBV7-9 combines with J gene TRBJ1-1; D uncertain. In germline, CDR1 is SEHNR, CDR2 FQNEAQ (reference sequence). The V end lost 11 bases, the J end lost 3 bases, and 19 bases lay between the germline ends. This CDR3 is 14 amino acids long. CDR3 sequence reads: CALSPPGGDTEAFF. The DNA read from the CDR3 is TGTGCCCTCTCCCCTCCGGGTGGCGACACTGAA.

This clone appeared many times. The CDR3 end is not reached by the read, which stops 3 residues before it; the germline J gene fills it in. The rearrangement links TRBV6-4 to TRBJ2-3; 11 bases match TRBD2. This CDR3 spans 17 amino acids. V lost 2 bases and J lost 1; bases outside the gene matches: 5. Germline-derived CDR1 and CDR2 are MRHNA and SNTAGT. The part of the CDR3 DNA that was read is TGTGCCAGCAGTGACGCTAGCGGGGGGCTCCGCACAGATACG. As protein: CASSDASGGLRTDT. The CDR3, in full, reads CASSDASGGLRTDTQYF.

This clone came up many times. From the germline J gene comes the end of the CDR3, since the read stops 3 residues before it. The chain links TRBV5-6 to TRBJ2-7; D might be TRBD1 or TRBD2, each matching 5 bases. The length of the CDR3 is 12 residues. Germline CDR1 reads SGHDT; CDR2 reads YYEEEE. Between the trimmed V and J ends, which lost 4 bases and 3 bases, there was a span of 8 bases. Partial CDR3 DNA: TGTGCCAGCAGCCCAGGGAGCTACGAG. It translates to CASSPGSYE. The full CDR3 protein reads CASSPGSYEQYF.

This clone occurred many times. The CDR3 end falls 3 residues outside the read, so it is completed with the germline J gene. This sequence joins TRBV5-6 and TRBJ1-4; D gene unclear. In germline, CDR1 is SGHDT, CDR2 YYEEEE. CDR3 length: 13 residues. The V end was cut by 4 bases, the J end by 1 base, with 5 bases between. The sequenced part of the CDR3 DNA is TGTGCCAGCAGCGGACTAACTAATGAAAAA. Protein: CASSGLTNEK. The whole CDR3 region reads CASSGLTNEKLFF. The whole variable domain, filled in from reference TRBV5-6 and TRBJ1-4, reads DAGVTQSPTHLIKTRGQQVTLRCSPKSGHDTVSWYQQALGQGPQFIFQYYEEEERQRGNFPDRFSGHQFPNYSSELNVNALLLGDSALYLCASSGLTNEKLFFGSGTQLSVL.

This clone appeared many times. The read terminates 3 residues ahead of where the CDR3 ends, so the germline J gene completes it. The rearrangement joins TRBV20-1 to TRBJ1-3, with D perhaps matching TRBD1 (6 bases). Germline CDR1 and CDR2: DFQATT and SNEGSKA (reference sequence). The CDR3 spans 15 residues. V dropped 0 bases and J dropped 4 bases, with 13 bases sitting between them. This CDR3 reads CSAREVRDIGNTIYF. The CDR3 DNA, read in part, is TGCAGTGCTAGAGAGGTTCGGGACATCGGAAACACC.